This TCR beta chain is from a study of T cells in Graves' hyperthyroidism and ophthalmopathy. Notes on the study in general: From stable hyperthyroidism, ophthalmopathy was separated by a 13 V-J model. Ophthalmopathy onset followed model prediction by a median roughly 6.5 months.

Diagnoses were established using clinical symptoms, serum thyroxine and TRAb, thyroid ultrasound and orbital computed tomography. On this clonotype: Its antigen is unknown.

TCR beta CDR3 regions were amplified from RNA. Initially, a first-round RT-PCR of the TCR CDR3 employed the HTBI primer set. TCRdb redid the calling of the multiplex PCR reads with MiXCR, one entry per CDR3 protein. The table has hundreds of thousands of distinct CDR3 sequences, about 43% seen once. The sequence was collected from a woman aged 18-35 years with Graves' hyperthyroidism. The sample consisted of peripheral blood or thyroid tissue (not recorded which).

The CDR3 here is CASSLPPSSNTEAFF. As DNA, the CDR3 is TGTGCCAGCAGTTTGCCCCCGTCGAGTAACACTGAAGCTTTCTTT. The chain employs TRBV7-9 and TRBJ1-1; D gene ambiguous. The V and J ends lost 6 bases and 2 bases respectively, with 16 bases between them. The CDR3 length is 15 residues. Looked up from germline, CDR1 is SEHNR and CDR2 is FQNEAQ (reference sequence). The variable domain in full, with the rest retrieved from reference TRBV7-9 and TRBJ1-1, is DTGVSQNPRHKITKRGQNVTFRCDPISEHNRLYWYRQTLGQGPEFLTYFQNEAQLEKSRLLSDRFSAERPKGSFSTLEIQRTEQGDSAMYLCASSLPPSSNTEAFFGQGTRLTVV.